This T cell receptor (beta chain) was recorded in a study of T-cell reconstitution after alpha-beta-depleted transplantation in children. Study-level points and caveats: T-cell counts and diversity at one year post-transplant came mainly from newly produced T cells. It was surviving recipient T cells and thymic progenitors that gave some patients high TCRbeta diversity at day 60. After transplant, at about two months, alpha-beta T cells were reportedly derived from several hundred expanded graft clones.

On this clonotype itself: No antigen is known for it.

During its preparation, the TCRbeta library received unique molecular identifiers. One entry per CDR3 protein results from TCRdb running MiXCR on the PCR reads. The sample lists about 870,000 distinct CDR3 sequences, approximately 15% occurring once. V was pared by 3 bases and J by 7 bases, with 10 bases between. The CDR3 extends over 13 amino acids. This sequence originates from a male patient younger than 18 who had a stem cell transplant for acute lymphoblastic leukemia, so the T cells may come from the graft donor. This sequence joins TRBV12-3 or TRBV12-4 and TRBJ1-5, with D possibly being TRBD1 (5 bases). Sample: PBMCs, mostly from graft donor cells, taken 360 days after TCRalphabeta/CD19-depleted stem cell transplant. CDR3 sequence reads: CASSFVQGQPQHF. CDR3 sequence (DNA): TGTGCCAGCAGTTTCGTTCAGGGCCAGCCCCAGCATTTT.